Shown below are 31 T cell receptor beta chains from a single sample sequenced in a study of cytomegalovirus exposure and HLA in healthy donors. Assay used: immunoSEQ multiplex PCR; TCRdb lists only in-frame clones, some missing. The sample holds tens of thousands of clones, approximately 96% seen once. Material for sequencing was PBMCs. The receptors stem from a man between 18 and 29 years old in good health and CMV-seropositive.

The rearrangement joins TRBV6-5 to TRBJ2-5, with TRBD2 matching over 8 bases. CDR3 size: 14 residues. Trimming cost V 5 bases and J 3 bases; bases outside gene matches: 5. Germline lookup yields CDR1 MNHEY and CDR2 SVGAGI. DNA of the CDR3: TGTGCCAGCAGTACACGGGGGGGCGAAGAGACCCAGTACTTC. This translates into CASSTRGGEETQYF.

The chain is built from TRBV6-1 and TRBJ2-3, with 7 bases fitting TRBD2. The CDR3 is made up of 15 amino acids. Trimming at V came to 4 bases and at J to 2 bases, leaving 6 bases not matched to a gene. From germline, CDR1 is MNHNS and CDR2 SASEGT. Here the CDR3 DNA reads TGTGCCAGCAGTGCGATTAGCGGGTACACAGATACGCAGTATTTT. Amino acid sequence: CASSAISGYTDTQYF.

V and J are TRBV4-1 and TRBJ2-3; the D gene is possibly TRBD1 (6 bases). The V gene's germline CDR1 is MGHRA and CDR2 YSYEKL. Trimming pared 4 bases from V and 4 bases from J, leaving 18 bases between. The CDR3 runs 16 residues. CDR3 nucleotide sequence: TGCGCCAGCAGCCCCCTCATGGGGGCTTACGCAGATACGCAGTATTTT. Protein: CASSPLMGAYADTQYF.

In nucleotides, the CDR3 is TGTGCCAGCAGTGCGTCAGGGACAGGGTGGGCGAACACTGAAGCTTTCTTT. It codes for CASSASGTGWANTEAFF. The chain links TRBV27 to TRBJ1-1; TRBD1 matches 9 bases. V lost 5 bases, J lost 1 base, and 11 bases stayed unmatched. Germline V gene sequence: CDR1 MNHEY, CDR2 SMNVEV (reference sequence). This CDR3 contains 17 residues.

The chain employs TRBV15 and TRBJ2-5; 8 bases match TRBD1. This CDR3 is built from 16 residues. CDR1 LNHNV and CDR2 YYDKDF come from the germline V gene (reference sequence). V trimming: 3 bases; J trimming: 5 bases; junction bases outside the gene matches: 11. CDR3 sequence (DNA): TGTGCCACCAGCAGGTCCGACAGGGGAACGGCGGAGACCCAGTACTTC. Translated, it gives CATSRSDRGTAETQYF.

The chain has TRBV27 and TRBJ1-2, with TRBD1 as a possible D gene (5 bases). Between the trimmed V and J ends, which lost 2 bases and 2 bases, there was a span of 9 bases. The CDR3 is 14 amino acids. In germline, CDR1 is MNHEY, CDR2 SMNVEV (reference sequence). The CDR3 sequence: CASSLNPGNYGYTF. DNA for the CDR3: TGTGCCAGCAGTTTAAATCCAGGGAACTATGGCTACACCTTC.

J is TRBJ1-2 and V is TRBV29-1, with D unclear. This CDR3 region has 13 residues. Germline V lookup: CDR1 SQVTM, CDR2 ANQGSEA. Trimming pared 2 bases from V and 4 bases from J, leaving 11 bases between. The CDR3, as DNA: TGCAGCGTTGAACAGGATACCTTCTATGGCTACACCTTC. As protein: CSVEQDTFYGYTF.

The chain couples TRBV7-2 to TRBJ1-1; D gene ambiguous. Trimming shortened V by 9 bases and J by 0 bases, and 14 bases separated the two germline ends. Germline lookup yields CDR1 SGHTA and CDR2 FQGNSA. The CDR3 loop spans 14 amino acids. CDR3 loop: CASARFQLNTEAFF. The CDR3 nucleotides are TGTGCCAGTGCACGTTTCCAGTTGAACACTGAAGCTTTCTTT.

The genes are TRBV28 and TRBJ1-2; D is unresolved. Deletions cut 5 bases from V and 4 bases from J, with 5 bases between. Looked up from germline, CDR1 is MDHEN and CDR2 is SYDVKM. The CDR3 covers 11 residues. The CDR3: CASSEVYGYTF. DNA of the CDR3: TGTGCCAGCAGTGAGGTCTATGGCTACACCTTC.

The J gene is TRBJ2-1, the V gene TRBV19; D remains ambiguous. The ends were cut back, 9 bases at V and 0 bases at J, with 12 bases in the middle. The CDR3 consists of 14 residues. Germline CDR1 reads LNHDA; CDR2 reads SQIVND (reference sequence). The chain's CDR3 is CASRTEYSYNEQFF. The CDR3 DNA is TGTGCCAGCCGTACAGAATACTCCTACAATGAGCAGTTCTTC.

The chain couples TRBV28 to TRBJ1-5; unclear D gene. Trimming removed 5 bases from V and 5 bases from J, with 7 bases in between. The CDR3 has 12 amino acids. Per germline, CDR1 MDHEN and CDR2 SYDVKM. The CDR3 DNA reads as TGTGCCAGCAGTCCTTCGGATCAGCCCCAGCATTTT. This gives the protein CASSPSDQPQHF.

This chain links TRBV28 with TRBJ2-7, with TRBD1 matching over 9 bases. This CDR3 has 15 residues. V lost 2 bases, J lost 5 bases, and 7 bases stayed unmatched. Germline CDR1 is MDHEN and CDR2 is SYDVKM. CDR3 in DNA: TGTGCCAGCAGTTTACCCGGGACAGGGTCCCACGAGCAGTACTTC. Amino acid sequence: CASSLPGTGSHEQYF.

This chain uses TRBV7-9 with TRBJ2-7, with 12 nucleotides matching TRBD2. V shed 3 bases, J shed 3 bases, and the junction held 3 bases outside the gene matches. The CDR3 has 15 amino acids. Germline V CDR1 and CDR2: SEHNR, FQNEAQ (reference sequence). DNA for the CDR3: TGTGCCAGCAGCTTGACTAGCGGGAGAGGCTACGAGCAGTACTTC. The encoded protein is CASSLTSGRGYEQYF.

The J gene is TRBJ2-5, the V gene TRBV10-3; 10 bases map to TRBD2. J gave up 3 bases and V 2 bases, and 3 bases lay outside the gene matches. CDR1 is ENHRY and CDR2 is SYGVKD in the germline V gene. This CDR3 has 15 amino acids. For the CDR3, the DNA is TGTGCCATCAGTGAGAATGGACTAGCGGAAGAGACCCAGTACTTC. This translates into CAISENGLAEETQYF.

This sequence joins TRBV10-3 and TRBJ1-3; D perhaps matches TRBD1 (5 bases). CDR1 is ENHRY and CDR2 is SYGVKD in the germline V gene. The V end was cut by 4 bases, the J end by 4 bases, with 11 bases between. The CDR3 loop spans 14 amino acids. The CDR3 DNA reads as TGTGCCATCAGTGTAAGGGGTTTCGGAAACACCATATATTTT. Its translation: CAISVRGFGNTIYF.

The rearrangement links TRBV10-2 to TRBJ2-5; 9 bases align to TRBD2. The CDR3 length is 15 residues. Germline CDR1 WSHSY, CDR2 SAAADI. With V trimmed by 3 bases and J by 1 base, 3 bases remained unmatched. The CDR3 coding sequence is TGCGCCAGCAGTGATCTAGCGGGACTCCAAGAGACCCAGTACTTC. Protein: CASSDLAGLQETQYF.

This chain links TRBV4-3 with TRBJ2-5; TRBD1 agrees at 8 bases. From germline, CDR1 is LGHNA and CDR2 YSLEER. The CDR3 length is 16 residues. J was trimmed by 5 bases and V by 0 bases; bases with no gene match: 8. CDR3 bases: TGCGCCAGCAGCCAAGAACCTGGACAGGGATTTGAGACCCAGTACTTC. Encoded protein: CASSQEPGQGFETQYF.

DNA of the CDR3: TGTGCCAGCAGCCCTACAGGGTATTGGAATGAGCAGTTCTTC. Translation: CASSPTGYWNEQFF. V is TRBV7-2 and J is TRBJ2-1; maybe TRBD1 (6 bases). The length of the CDR3 is 14 residues. V gave up 5 bases and J gave up 7 bases, with 15 bases separating them. Germline CDR1 reads SGHTA; CDR2 reads FQGNSA.

V gene TRBV19 combines with J gene TRBJ1-2; TRBD1 might be the D (6 bases). The germline V and J ends were trimmed by 3 bases and 3 bases, with 8 bases remaining between them. CDR3 size: 13 residues. CDR1 is LNHDA and CDR2 is SQIVND in the germline V gene (reference sequence). The CDR3 reads CASSIAGDYGYTF. In nucleotides, the CDR3 is TGTGCCAGTAGTATCGCAGGGGACTATGGCTACACCTTC.

This rearrangement joins TRBV5-1 to TRBJ2-5; D gene unclear. Per the germline V gene, CDR1 is SGHRS and CDR2 is YFSETQ. Trimming shortened V by 2 bases and J by 2 bases, and 4 bases separated the two germline ends. CDR3 size: 12 residues. The CDR3 DNA is TGCGCCAGCAGCTTACAACAAGAGACCCAGTACTTC. As protein: CASSLQQETQYF.

V gene TRBV6-1 combines with J gene TRBJ2-7; TRBD1 is a possible D gene (6 bases). Trimming shortened V by 8 bases and J by 4 bases, and 18 bases separated the two germline ends. Per germline, CDR1 MNHNS and CDR2 SASEGT. The CDR3 is 14 residues long. For the CDR3, the DNA is TGTGCCAGCTCCCCTGGGCAGGGGATATACGAGCAGTACTTC. It translates to CASSPGQGIYEQYF.

The rearrangement uses TRBV5-4 and TRBJ2-1, with 7 bases aligning to TRBD1. Trimming at V came to 3 bases and at J to 7 bases, leaving 7 bases not matched to a gene. The CDR3 loop spans 14 amino acids. Germline V gene sequence: CDR1 SGHNT, CDR2 YYREEE (reference sequence). The CDR3 DNA is TGTGCCAGCAGCTCACCGGGACAGCCAAATGAGCAGTTCTTC. Residues: CASSSPGQPNEQFF.

V usage is TRBV14 and J usage is TRBJ1-2; D is unclear. Germline CDR1 reads SGHDN; CDR2 reads FVKESK. The CDR3 runs to 15 residues. V lost 0 bases and J 6 bases, leaving 14 bases between the germline ends. Here the CDR3 DNA reads TGTGCCAGCAGCCAAGATAACAATTTGCTCGATGGCTACACCTTC. It yields the protein CASSQDNNLLDGYTF.

The chain couples TRBV13 to TRBJ1-1; no reliable D call. The CDR3 sequence is 14 residues long. CDR1 is PRHDT, CDR2 FYEKMQ, per germline (reference sequence). V shed 5 bases and J shed 1 base, with 11 bases lying between them. CDR3 in amino acids: CASSPTQSNTEAFF. CDR3 sequence (DNA): TGTGCCAGCAGCCCGACACAATCGAACACTGAAGCTTTCTTT.

This sequence joins TRBV27 and TRBJ1-5, with 8 bases lining up with TRBD1. The ends lost 2 bases at V and 8 bases at J; junction bases unmatched: 8. Germline CDR1 MNHEY, CDR2 SMNVEV (reference sequence). This CDR3 has 15 amino acids. The CDR3 DNA follows: TGTGCCAGCAGTTTAGGACAGGGTTTTGGGGAGCCCCAGCATTTT. Translation gives CASSLGQGFGEPQHF.

This clone has just a few counts. The J gene is TRBJ2-5, the V gene TRBV10-1; TRBD2 matches 11 bases. The CDR3 is made up of 13 amino acids. V gave up 6 bases and J gave up 3 bases; unmatched junction bases: 0. Germline loops: CDR1 WNHNN, CDR2 SYGVQD (reference sequence). The CDR3 DNA sequence: TGCGCCAGCAGACTAGCGGGGGAAGAGACCCAGTACTTC. Translation: CASRLAGEETQYF.

The gene calls are TRBV4-1 and TRBJ2-2, with 7 nucleotides matching TRBD1. Germline trimming cut 0 bases from V and 5 bases from J; bases unmatched to any gene: 3. The CDR3 is 15 residues long. CDR1 MGHRA and CDR2 YSYEKL come from the germline V gene. The CDR3 protein is CASSQDKTGTGELFF. The CDR3 DNA sequence: TGCGCCAGCAGCCAAGATAAGACAGGGACCGGGGAGCTGTTTTTT.

The V call is TRBV28, the J call TRBJ1-1; TRBD1 might be the D (5 bases). Trimming removed 7 bases from V and 5 bases from J, with 11 bases in between. Germline V gene data show CDR1 as MDHEN and CDR2 as SYDVKM. The CDR3 runs to 12 residues. The CDR3 bases are TGTGCCAGCACCGTCCGGGGGACTGAAGCTTTCTTT. Residues: CASTVRGTEAFF.

This chain uses TRBV30 with TRBJ2-5, with TRBD1 identical over 8 bases. V dropped 2 bases and J dropped 4; count of bases not matched to a gene: 3. This CDR3 spans 13 amino acids. Germline V gives CDR1 GTSNPN, CDR2 SVGIG (reference sequence). The CDR3 nucleotides read TGTGCCTGGAGTCCCGACAGGGGAGAGACCCAGTACTTC. The encoded protein is CAWSPDRGETQYF.

The chain joins TRBV19 to TRBJ1-5; the D gene is possibly TRBD1 (6 bases). Germline V gene data show CDR1 as LNHDA and CDR2 as SQIVND (reference sequence). Trimming left V 7 bases short and J 5 bases short, with 15 bases between. CDR3 length: 14 residues. The CDR3 DNA sequence: TGTGCCAGTACCATGGGGGGGCCCGATCAGCCCCAGCATTTT. Protein sequence: CASTMGGPDQPQHF.

This rearrangement joins TRBV6-1 to TRBJ2-3; 11 bases are shared with TRBD2. Trimming took 11 bases from V and 6 from J; bases not matched to a gene: 10. This CDR3 has 14 amino acids. The V gene's germline CDR1 is MNHNS and CDR2 SASEGT. The CDR3 DNA is TGTGCCTCCACCCCTAGCGGGGGGCTGGATACGCAGTATTTT. Its protein product is CASTPSGGLDTQYF.